Below are 19 T cell receptor beta chains sequenced from a single sample in a study of cytomegalovirus exposure and HLA in healthy donors (dated by TCRdb to the late 2010s). Receptor amplification or capture employed the immunoSEQ multiplex PCR assay. For the multiplex PCR, a mixture combining 60 forward primers for TCR Vbeta segments and 13 reverse primers for TCR Jbeta segments was used. TCRdb's version of the immuneACCESS table is confined to in-frame rearrangements and falls short of the full clone set. An unresolved V gene accounts for under half of the shortfall where checked; the remainder is of unknown origin. The sample table lists 85,000 to 130,000 clones, roughly 71% of them with a count of one. Of the sample, roughly 2.9% falls within the top ten clones. The sample comprised PBMCs. Receptors were obtained from a male donor in good health and CMV-seropositive.

The rearrangement links TRBV2 to TRBJ1-4; 11 nucleotides align to TRBD1. Germline V gene lookup returns CDR1 SNHLY and CDR2 FYNNEI. Trimming cost V 6 bases and J 0 bases; bases outside gene matches: 3. This CDR3 is 16 amino acids long. The DNA for the CDR3 is TGTGCCAGCAGAGGGGGACAGGGGGCAACTAATGAAAAACTGTTTTTT. As protein: CASRGGQGATNEKLFF.

This clone was observed once. This chain connects TRBV7-9 to TRBJ2-3; possibly TRBD1 for D (5 bases). Trimming took 5 bases from V and 2 from J, leaving 17 bases between them. The CDR3 consists of 16 residues. Germline values: CDR1 SEHNR, CDR2 FQNEAQ (reference sequence). The CDR3 region is CASSPSPQGNTDTQYF. Written as DNA, the CDR3 is TGTGCCAGCAGCCCATCTCCGCAGGGCAACACAGATACGCAGTATTTT.

The chain has TRBV6-1 and TRBJ2-7; TRBD2 aligns across 11 bases. Germline V gene data show CDR1 as MNHNS and CDR2 as SASEGT. V trimming: 7 bases; J trimming: 2 bases; junction bases outside the gene matches: 7. The CDR3 spans 15 residues. The CDR3 DNA sequence: TGTGCCAGCACCACGACTAGCGGGGCTACCTACGAGCAGTACTTC. Its protein is CASTTTSGATYEQYF.

This rearrangement joins TRBV27 to TRBJ1-4; D remains unclear. CDR3 length equals 13 residues. Germline V lookup: CDR1 MNHEY, CDR2 SMNVEV (reference sequence). V shed 2 bases and J shed 4 bases, with 5 bases lying between them. The CDR3 reads CASSLQDNEKLFF. For the CDR3, the DNA is TGTGCCAGCAGTTTACAGGATAATGAAAAACTGTTTTTT.

Of note for this clone: At one end, the junction sequence differs from germline, possibly due to a read error. The rearrangement uses TRBV18 and TRBJ1-6, with D perhaps matching TRBD1 (5 bases). This CDR3 comprises 15 residues. CDR1 is KGHSH, CDR2 LQKENI, per germline. The CDR3 DNA follows: TGTGCCAGCTCACCCGCGACAGCGGGGAATTCACCCCTCAACTTT. Protein sequence: CASSPATAGNSPLNF.

This sequence joins TRBV5-1 and TRBJ2-2; no reliable D call. CDR1 and CDR2 from the germline V gene are SGHRS and YFSETQ. This CDR3 spans 15 amino acids. V was pared by 1 base and J by 6 bases, with 13 bases between. The DNA for the CDR3 is TGCGCCAGCAGCTTGACGCTAGTGTTTTCCGGGGAGCTGTTTTTT. Translated: CASSLTLVFSGELFF.

J is TRBJ2-1 and V is TRBV7-9, with D possibly matching TRBD1 (5 bases). Germline CDR1 is SEHNR and CDR2 is FQNEAQ (reference sequence). Trimming pared 3 bases from V and 5 bases from J, leaving 14 bases between. The CDR3 totals 15 residues. The CDR3 reads CASSFSGQKNNEQFF. The CDR3 region has the DNA TGTGCCAGCAGCTTTTCAGGACAAAAAAACAATGAGCAGTTCTTC.

V usage is TRBV5-1 and J usage is TRBJ2-7, with TRBD1 matching over 10 bases. V shed 4 bases, J shed 0 bases, and the junction held 7 bases outside the gene matches. The CDR3 covers 16 residues. The germline gives CDR1 SGHRS, CDR2 YFSETQ. CDR3 residues: CASSSVGTGASYEQYF. The DNA of the CDR3 is TGCGCCAGCAGCAGTGTAGGGACAGGGGCCTCCTACGAGCAGTACTTC.

The chain carries TRBV15 and TRBJ1-2; perhaps TRBD1 as D (6 bases). Germline loops: CDR1 LNHNV, CDR2 YYDKDF (reference sequence). The V and J ends lost 2 bases and 4 bases respectively, with 14 bases between them. The CDR3 covers 15 residues. The CDR3 DNA is TGTGCCACCAGCAGACTAGGACAGACCAGCTATGGCTACACCTTC. This encodes CATSRLGQTSYGYTF.

The chain uses TRBV28 and TRBJ1-2; D may be TRBD1 (6 bases). The CDR3 totals 16 residues. V was trimmed by 1 base and J by 5 bases, leaving 17 bases between them. The germline CDR1 and CDR2 sequences are MDHEN and SYDVKM. CDR3 amino acids: CASSLYSGQPAYGYTF. The CDR3 coding sequence is TGTGCCAGCAGTTTATACTCAGGACAGCCGGCTTATGGCTACACCTTC.

J is TRBJ1-5 and V is TRBV28; D is undetermined. CDR3 size: 17 residues. V dropped 6 bases and J dropped 3 bases, with 21 bases sitting between them. Germline loops: CDR1 MDHEN, CDR2 SYDVKM. CDR3 sequence reads: CASRPRPSRGYNQPQHF. CDR3 bases: TGTGCCAGCAGACCGAGGCCTTCTCGGGGTTACAATCAGCCCCAGCATTTT.

The chain joins TRBV29-1 to TRBJ2-1, with a weak D call TRBD2 (6 bases). V was trimmed by 7 bases and J by 9 bases, leaving 16 bases between them. CDR1 and CDR2 from the germline V gene are SQVTM and ANQGSEA. The CDR3 spans 12 residues. CDR3 sequence reads: CSAGLRGGEQFF. In nucleotides, the CDR3 is TGCAGCGCGGGACTCCGTGGTGGTGAGCAGTTCTTC.

This sequence joins TRBV19 and TRBJ2-7; no firm D call. CDR1 LNHDA and CDR2 SQIVND come from the germline V gene (reference sequence). The CDR3 covers 14 residues. V lost 4 bases to trimming and J lost 6 bases, with 16 bases between them. CDR3 sequence reads: CASSTALFRGEQYF. The CDR3 nucleotides read TGTGCCAGTAGTACCGCCCTCTTTCGCGGCGAGCAGTACTTC.

The chain links TRBV5-6 to TRBJ2-2; 9 nucleotides agree with TRBD1. The CDR3 has 17 residues. Trimming removed 5 bases from V and 3 bases from J; junction bases left unmatched: 11. The germline V gene has CDR1 SGHDT and CDR2 YYEEEE. As DNA, the CDR3 is TGTGCCAGCAGTCAGGGCCCGGGACAGGGTTACACCGGGGAGCTGTTTTTT. Protein sequence: CASSQGPGQGYTGELFF. The full variable domain, its missing parts supplied by reference TRBV5-6 and TRBJ2-2, is DAGVTQSPTHLIKTRGQQVTLRCSPKSGHDTVSWYQQALGQGPQFIFQYYEEEERQRGNFPDRFSGHQFPNYSSELNVNALLLGDSALYLCASSQGPGQGYTGELFFGEGSRLTVL.

Comment on this clone: A junction end diverges from the germline sequence, so it may reflect a read error. The chain links TRBV6-1 to TRBJ2-7; TRBD2 matches 13 bases. Germline V gives CDR1 MNHNS, CDR2 SASEGT. The CDR3 has 16 residues. The CDR3 DNA reads as TGTGCCAGCAGTGCCGGACTAGCGGGAGACGAAGTACCGGAGGGTTTC. Its translation: CASSAGLAGDEVPEGF.

This chain uses TRBV6-5 with TRBJ2-7, with 12 positions matching TRBD1. This CDR3 has 15 residues. J lost 9 bases, V lost 6 bases, and 12 bases had no gene match. Germline CDR1 reads MNHEY; CDR2 reads SVGAGI. The CDR3 coding sequence is TGTGCCAGCAGCAGACCGGGACAGGGGGCAAAGGCGCAGTACTTC. It translates to CASSRPGQGAKAQYF.

This clone has only a few counts. The junction shows a germline mismatch at one end, possibly a read error. The V call is TRBV7-7, the J call TRBJ2-7; possible D gene TRBD1, 5 bases. The CDR3 has 15 amino acids. Germline V lookup: CDR1 SSHAT, CDR2 FNYEAQ (reference sequence). CDR3: CASSLEQGGSYEQYF. CDR3 nucleotide sequence: TGTGCTAGCAGCTTAGAGCAGGGTGGGTCCTACGAGCAGTACTTC. Combining the CDR3 with reference TRBV7-7 and TRBJ2-7 gives the whole variable domain GAGVSQSPRYKVTKRGQDVTLRCDPISSHATLYWYQQALGQGPEFLTYFNYEAQPDKSGLPSDRFSAERPEGSISTLTIQRTEQRDSAMYRCASSLEQGGSYEQYFGPGTRLTVT.

The table lists this clone with a few counts. The chain carries TRBV7-9 and TRBJ2-7, with a possible D match to TRBD1 (5 bases). Looked up from germline, CDR1 is SEHNR and CDR2 is FQNEAQ (reference sequence). The CDR3 is 15 residues long. Trimming took off 1 base at V and 4 bases at J, with 14 bases between the two ends. Written as DNA, the CDR3 is TGTGCCAGCAGCTTAGTCCTTACAGGAAAGTACGAGCAGTACTTC. Its protein product is CASSLVLTGKYEQYF.

The chain carries TRBV28 and TRBJ2-7, with D possibly being TRBD2 (7 bases). V gave up 3 bases and J gave up 5 bases, with 11 bases separating them. The CDR3 sequence is 13 residues long. Germline V gene sequence: CDR1 MDHEN, CDR2 SYDVKM. The CDR3 bases are TGTGCCAGCAGTTTTCAAGGGGGGGACGAGCAGTACTTC. This gives the protein CASSFQGGDEQYF.